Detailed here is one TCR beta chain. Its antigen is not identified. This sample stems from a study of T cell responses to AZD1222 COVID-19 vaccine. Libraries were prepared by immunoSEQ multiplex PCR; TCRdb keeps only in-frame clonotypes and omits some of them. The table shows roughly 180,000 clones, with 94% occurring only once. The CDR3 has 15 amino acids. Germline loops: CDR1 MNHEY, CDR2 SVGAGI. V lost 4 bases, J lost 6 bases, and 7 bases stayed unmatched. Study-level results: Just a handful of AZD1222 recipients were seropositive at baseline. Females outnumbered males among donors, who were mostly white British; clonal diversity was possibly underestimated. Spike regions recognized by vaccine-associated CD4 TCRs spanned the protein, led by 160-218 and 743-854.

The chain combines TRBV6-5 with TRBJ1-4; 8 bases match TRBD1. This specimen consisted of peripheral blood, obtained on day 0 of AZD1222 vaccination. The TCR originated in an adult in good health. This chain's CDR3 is CASSSRTGRHEKLFF. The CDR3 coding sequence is TGTGCCAGCAGTTCTCGGACAGGGCGACATGAAAAACTGTTTTTT.